The 20 T cell receptor beta chains given below trace back to one sample, sequenced in a study of T cell repertoires in cytomegalovirus infection. TCRdb analysed the reads with MiXCR anew, one entry per CDR3 protein. Among roughly 500,000 distinct CDR3 sequences, 16% were seen once, and the ten largest hold 20% to 30%. Sequencing input: CD8+ T cells from PBMCs. Source of these receptors: a human donor in good health (CMV status not recorded). Some clones in this sample may be carry-over from other donors' samples.

As concerns this clonotype: This may be a read error: a much more frequent sequence differs by one nucleotide. The chain recombines TRBV20-1 with TRBJ2-7; 7 bases fit TRBD1. V shed 5 bases and J 4 bases; nucleotides not matched to a gene: 5. Looked up from germline, CDR1 is DFQATT and CDR2 is SNEGSKA (reference sequence). CDR3 size: 12 residues. The CDR3 region has the DNA TGCAGTGCTCGGGACAGTGAGTACGAGCAGTACTTC. Translated, it gives CSARDSEYEQYF.

The chain links TRBV5-6 to TRBJ2-3; a weak D match, TRBD1 (6 bases). Looked up from germline, CDR1 is SGHDT and CDR2 is YYEEEE. The CDR3 runs to 14 residues. The V end was cut by 5 bases, the J end by 2 bases, with 12 bases between. The CDR3: CASRSRDITDTQYF. The CDR3 DNA reads TGTGCCAGCAGGAGCAGGGACATCACAGATACGCAGTATTTT.

There are many counts of this clonotype. V usage is TRBV11-3 and J usage is TRBJ2-3; D is tentatively TRBD1 or TRBD2 (5 bases each). The CDR3 extends over 14 amino acids. The V and J ends lost 4 bases and 5 bases respectively, with 13 bases between them. Germline assignment: CDR1 SGHNT and CDR2 YENEEA. The CDR3: CASSSRGQLDTQYF. CDR3 DNA sequence: TGTGCCAGCAGCTCCCGGGGCCAACTAGATACGCAGTATTTT.

This clonotype was picked up many times. The chain employs TRBV25-1 and TRBJ1-2; 8 positions agree with TRBD1. This CDR3 has 13 amino acids. V lost 6 bases, J lost 8 bases, and 8 bases stayed unmatched. The germline V gene encodes CDR1 MGHDK and CDR2 SYGVNS. CDR3 sequence (DNA): TGTGCCAGCAGGCCCGACAGGGGTGGAGGCTACACCTTC. This codes for CASRPDRGGGYTF.

The chain recombines TRBV4-2 with TRBJ2-7, with D perhaps TRBD2 (5 bases). Trimming pared 0 bases from V and 2 bases from J, leaving 8 bases between. Germline values: CDR1 LGHNA, CDR2 YNFKEQ. The CDR3 is 14 residues long. The CDR3 reads CASSQDWGAYEQYF. The CDR3 DNA sequence: TGTGCCAGCAGCCAAGATTGGGGAGCCTACGAGCAGTACTTC.

This chain connects TRBV27 to TRBJ1-2, with 12 bases lining up with TRBD1. CDR3 size: 15 residues. CDR1 MNHEY and CDR2 SMNVEV come from the germline V gene (reference sequence). J lost 5 bases, V lost 2 bases, and 3 bases had no gene match. The CDR3 region has the DNA TGTGCCAGCAGTTTAGGGACAGGGGGCCAATATGGCTACACCTTC. The encoded protein is CASSLGTGGQYGYTF.

This clonotype was seen many times. V and J are TRBV7-6 and TRBJ1-6; D is unresolved. V lost 1 base to trimming and J lost 8 bases, with 6 bases between them. CDR1 is SGHVS, CDR2 FNYEAQ, per germline. The CDR3 totals 13 residues. CDR3 DNA: TGTGCCAGCAGCTTAGGGGAGGATTCACCCCTCCACTTT. Its protein product is CASSLGEDSPLHF.

This clonotype was seen at least ten times. The chain recombines TRBV6-1 with TRBJ2-1; 10 positions agree with TRBD2. This CDR3 has 17 residues. The V gene's germline CDR1 is MNHNS and CDR2 SASEGT. With V trimmed by 0 bases and J by 2 bases, 4 bases remained unmatched. The CDR3 spells CASSEARTSGTYNEQFF. For the CDR3, the DNA is TGTGCCAGCAGTGAAGCTAGAACTAGCGGGACCTACAATGAGCAGTTCTTC.

The table lists this clonotype with a few counts. The CDR3 nucleotides read TGTGCCAGTAGTATGAGGCAGGTGAACACTGAAGCTTTCTTT. Translated, it gives CASSMRQVNTEAFF. This sequence joins TRBV19 and TRBJ1-1; no clear D gene. CDR3 size: 14 residues. V shed 3 bases and J shed 0 bases, with 8 bases lying between them. The germline V gene has CDR1 LNHDA and CDR2 SQIVND (reference sequence).

This clonotype was seen ten or more times. The chain employs TRBV7-8 and TRBJ1-1; 7 bases fit TRBD1. CDR3 length equals 18 residues. J lost 0 bases, V lost 5 bases, and 15 bases had no gene match. CDR1 and CDR2 (germline): SGHVS, FQNEAQ. The CDR3 region is CASSPPHSTGNLNTEAFF. CDR3 bases: TGTGCCAGCAGCCCACCACATTCGACAGGGAACCTGAACACTGAAGCTTTCTTT. Full variable domain (remainder filled in from reference TRBV7-8 and TRBJ1-1): GAGVSQSPRYKVAKRGQDVALRCDPISGHVSLFWYQQALGQGPEFLTYFQNEAQLDKSGLPSDRFFAERPEGSVSTLKIQRTQQEDSAVYLCASSPPHSTGNLNTEAFFGQGTRLTVV.

This clonotype has a count of ten or more. The J gene is TRBJ2-1, the V gene TRBV11-1, with 10 bases aligning to TRBD1. Trimming at V came to 2 bases and at J to 8 bases, leaving 6 bases not matched to a gene. The CDR3 runs 15 residues. Germline CDR1 reads SGHAT; CDR2 reads FQDESV (reference sequence). CDR3 sequence reads: CASSLRDRGFDEQFF. The CDR3 DNA sequence: TGTGCCAGCAGCTTACGGGACAGGGGTTTCGATGAGCAGTTCTTC.

At least ten counts were recorded for this clonotype. J is TRBJ1-4 and V is TRBV12-3 or TRBV12-4, with D maybe TRBD1 (5 bases). Trimming took off 4 bases at V and 4 bases at J, with 16 bases between the two ends. The CDR3 extends over 16 amino acids. The CDR3 is CASSSRDAGGNEKLFF. The CDR3 coding sequence is TGTGCCAGCAGTTCTCGGGACGCTGGAGGTAATGAAAAACTGTTTTTT.

This clonotype has more than one count but fewer than ten. The rearrangement joins TRBV19 to TRBJ1-5, with D perhaps matching TRBD1 (6 bases). The germline V gene has CDR1 LNHDA and CDR2 SQIVND (reference sequence). The CDR3 runs 13 residues. Between the trimmed V and J ends, which lost 7 bases and 6 bases, there was a span of 13 bases. DNA for the CDR3: TGTGCCAGTACTTCAGGGGTAGGTCAGCCCCAGCATTTT. It specifies CASTSGVGQPQHF.

This clonotype occurred a few times. The rearrangement joins TRBV7-3 to TRBJ2-2; D gene ambiguous. Trimming shortened V by 7 bases and J by 8 bases, and 8 bases separated the two germline ends. From germline, CDR1 is SGHTA and CDR2 FQGTGA. The CDR3 loop spans 11 amino acids. The CDR3 nucleotides read TGTGCCAGCACACGGACGGGGGAGCTGTTTTTT. Translation gives CASTRTGELFF.

This chain connects TRBV5-6 to TRBJ1-4; TRBD1 matches at 8 bases. The junction had 5 bases not matched to a gene; V was cut back by 0 bases and J by 4 bases. Germline V gene lookup returns CDR1 SGHDT and CDR2 YYEEEE. The CDR3 sequence is 16 residues long. In DNA form, the CDR3 reads TGTGCCAGCAGCTTGGCGGGGACAGGACTTAATGAAAAACTGTTTTTT. Translation gives CASSLAGTGLNEKLFF.

The J gene is TRBJ2-3, the V gene TRBV27, with 10 positions matching TRBD2. Trimming removed 8 bases from V and 2 bases from J; junction bases left unmatched: 22. The CDR3 is made up of 20 amino acids. The V gene's germline CDR1 is MNHEY and CDR2 SMNVEV (reference sequence). This CDR3 reads CASAFAGAGGPWSDTDTQYF. In DNA, the CDR3 is TGTGCCAGCGCATTCGCGGGAGCGGGAGGGCCTTGGTCTGACACAGATACGCAGTATTTT.

The chain employs TRBV27 and TRBJ2-3; D perhaps matches TRBD2 (6 bases). V shed 6 bases and J shed 3 bases, with 13 bases lying between them. This CDR3 is built from 14 residues. CDR1 is MNHEY and CDR2 is SMNVEV in the germline V gene (reference sequence). The CDR3 reads CASSPVRGTDTQYF. Here the CDR3 DNA reads TGTGCCAGCAGCCCCGTCCGGGGGACAGATACGCAGTATTTT.

The chain carries TRBV7-9 and TRBJ2-2; 13 bases fit TRBD2. Germline V gene lookup returns CDR1 SEHNR and CDR2 FQNEAQ (reference sequence). After removal of 5 bases from V and 2 bases from J, the junction contained 8 bases not matched to a gene. This CDR3 contains 18 residues. CDR3 in amino acids: CASSPRTSGGYNTGELFF. CDR3 nucleotides: TGTGCCAGCAGCCCTAGGACTAGCGGGGGATATAACACCGGGGAGCTGTTTTTT.

This clonotype was seen ten or more times. This rearrangement joins TRBV11-2 to TRBJ2-3; 14 positions match TRBD2. The germline V gene has CDR1 SGHAT and CDR2 FQNNGV. The CDR3 is 17 residues long. V lost 5 bases, J lost 4 bases, and 8 bases stayed unmatched. Written as DNA, the CDR3 is TGTGCCAGCAGCCCCGGGACTAGCGGGAGAGAGGCAGATACGCAGTATTTT. Encoded protein: CASSPGTSGREADTQYF.

This clonotype has more than one count but fewer than ten. The rearrangement links TRBV4-1 to TRBJ2-5; 9 nucleotides line up with TRBD1. With 2 bases clipped from V and 4 bases from J, the junction kept 2 bases outside the gene matches. This CDR3 has 14 amino acids. Germline values: CDR1 MGHRA, CDR2 YSYEKL. CDR3 in DNA: TGCGCCAGCAGCCAACTGGACAGGGGAGAGACCCAGTACTTC. Translating gives CASSQLDRGETQYF.